The rows below give T cell receptor beta chains drawn from one sample of a study of T cell responses to AZD1222 COVID-19 vaccine. Libraries were prepared by immunoSEQ multiplex PCR; TCRdb keeps only in-frame clonotypes and omits some of them. The table records 120,000 or so clones, roughly 85% of them present only once. The sequenced sample was peripheral blood, obtained on day 0 of AZD1222 vaccination. The source is an adult in good health. The CDR3 runs from the conserved cysteine through the conserved F or W.

V gene,CDR3 length,J gene,CDR3 protein
TRBV13,12,TRBJ1-1,CASSLDREKAFF
TRBV19,11,TRBJ2-7,CASSNERSQYF
TRBV5-4,15,TRBJ2-1,CASSLTVSSYNEQFF
TRBV28,14,TRBJ1-1,CASSLAGGYTEAFF
TRBV19,12,TRBJ2-7,CASSTPGWEQYF
TRBV7-3,16,TRBJ1-2,CASSLSPPEAGGRYTF
TRBV7-9,15,TRBJ1-3,CATGGGGFSGNTIYF
TRBV28,14,TRBJ1-1,CASRLDRRNTEAFF
TRBV28,12,TRBJ2-1,CASSTMRYEQFF
TRBV5-1,12,TRBJ2-3,CASSLGQDTQYF
TRBV5-6,14,TRBJ1-1,CASSVRDQNTEAFF
TRBV5-4,16,TRBJ1-2,CASSMGSPGEMGGYTF
TRBV6-6,13,TRBJ2-3,CASGEPRLDTQYF
TRBV11-2,15,TRBJ2-1,CASSVSGGVYNEQFF
TRBV29-1,12,TRBJ2-7,CSVYDATYEQYF
TRBV28,14,TRBJ1-5,CASRTDRRNQPQHF
TRBV9,14,TRBJ1-2,CASSTRKIDYGYTF
TRBV19,15,TRBJ2-2,CASSISRAPTGELFF
TRBV6-1,18,TRBJ1-5,CASSGAGAQISSNQPQHF
TRBV5-1,15,TRBJ2-2,CASSLEGFYTGELFF
TRBV9,15,TRBJ2-3,CASSVDGGGTDTQYF
TRBV6-1,16,TRBJ1-4,CASSELGGATNEKLFF
TRBV3-1/TRBV3-2,14,TRBJ1-2,CASSQDTRGYGYTF
TRBV12-5,13,TRBJ1-5,CASGGVVRQPQHF
TRBV2,18,TRBJ2-6,CASSPTSGRATGANVLTF
TRBV4-2,16,TRBJ1-1,CASSSLERQMNTEAFF
TRBV7-3,15,TRBJ2-3,CASSSNSGTANTQYF
TRBV6-1,14,TRBJ1-5,CASSDGGSNQPQHF
TRBV28,14,TRBJ2-7,CASSRISDSYEQYF
TRBV19,13,TRBJ1-2,CASSNNLDRAYTF
TRBV7-9,18,TRBJ2-7,CASSFPRGLAGNVYEQYF